Below, 20 T cell receptor beta chains from the same sample are listed, as sequenced in a study of cytomegalovirus exposure and HLA in healthy donors (dated by TCRdb to between 2016 and 2019). Libraries were built with the immunoSEQ multiplex PCR assay. For the multiplex PCR, a mixture combining 60 forward primers for TCR Vbeta segments and 13 reverse primers for TCR Jbeta segments was used. Imported from immuneACCESS, the table was reduced by TCRdb to in-frame sequences with V and J called. These copies leave out some clones; in studies compared against another copy, an unresolved V gene accounts for under half, and the cause of the remainder is not known. Here the sample has roughly 180,000 clones; about 81% occur a single time. The ten biggest clones cover 1.5% to 1.7% of the sample. Material for sequencing was PBMCs. The origin of the receptors is a man aged 35 to 55 in good health and CMV-seronegative.

V is TRBV9 and J is TRBJ2-5; TRBD2 might be the D (5 bases). The CDR3 covers 14 residues. V was cut by 2 bases and J by 5 bases, with 13 bases left in between. Germline V gene data show CDR1 as SGDLS and CDR2 as YYNGEE. Here the CDR3 reads CASSVQGSGETQYF. CDR3 bases: TGTGCCAGCAGCGTGCAAGGGAGTGGGGAGACCCAGTACTTC.

This clone was counted a single time. This sample includes further DNA sequences coding for the same CDR3. The rearrangement links TRBV6-4 to TRBJ2-3; 8 bases align to TRBD2. There are 15 residues in the CDR3. The J segment lost 3 bases and the V segment lost 0 bases, leaving 2 bases of the junction unmatched. Germline loops: CDR1 MRHNA, CDR2 SNTAGT. As DNA, the CDR3 is TGTGCCAGCAGTGACTCGGGACTAGGGACAGATACGCAGTATTTT. Translation: CASSDSGLGTDTQYF.

The chain has TRBV7-3 and TRBJ2-5, with TRBD2 identical over 12 bases. The CDR3 spans 15 residues. CDR1 SGHTA and CDR2 FQGTGA come from the germline V gene. V gave up 5 bases and J gave up 5 bases; unmatched junction bases: 6. The CDR3 DNA reads TGTGCCAGCAGCACGGGACTAGCGGGTTGGGAGACCCAGTACTTC. Its protein is CASSTGLAGWETQYF.

Here the CDR3 reads CASSQRDTQFGRRELFF. The CDR3 coding sequence is TGCGCCAGCAGCCAGAGGGACACGCAATTTGGGCGAAGGGAGCTGTTTTTT. The chain uses TRBV4-1 and TRBJ2-2, with TRBD1 as a possible D gene (6 bases). Trimming removed 3 bases at V and 9 bases at J, with 23 bases between. The CDR3 has 17 amino acids. Germline V CDR1 and CDR2: MGHRA, YSYEKL.

The chain employs TRBV5-1 and TRBJ1-5, with a weak D call TRBD1 (5 bases). Trimming removed 0 bases at V and 2 bases at J, with 6 bases between. Per germline, CDR1 SGHRS and CDR2 YFSETQ. This CDR3 has 14 amino acids. The CDR3 DNA is TGCGCCAGCAGCTTGGGGGGGGGCAATCAGCCCCAGCATTTT. This codes for CASSLGGGNQPQHF.

The chain uses TRBV7-3 and TRBJ2-3; 10 bases agree with TRBD2. The CDR3 runs 16 residues. The V gene end was trimmed by 2 bases and the J gene end by 1 base; junction bases not matched to a gene: 3. Germline V lookup: CDR1 SGHTA, CDR2 FQGTGA. CDR3 region: CASSLQAGGRTDTQYF. Here the CDR3 DNA reads TGTGCCAGCAGCTTACAAGCGGGAGGGCGCACAGATACGCAGTATTTT.

CDR3 DNA sequence: TGCAGCGCTACTTCAGGGGACGCCCTCTACGAGCAGTACTTC. Translating gives CSATSGDALYEQYF. The gene calls are TRBV29-1 and TRBJ2-7; D possibly corresponds to TRBD1 (6 bases). Germline lookup yields CDR1 SQVTM and CDR2 ANQGSEA. The length of the CDR3 is 14 residues. Trimming left V 7 bases short and J 3 bases short, with 19 bases between.

The chain combines TRBV5-4 with TRBJ2-5; 7 bases fit TRBD2. The V gene end was trimmed by 0 bases and the J gene end by 2 bases; junction bases not matched to a gene: 4. CDR3 size: 15 residues. CDR1 is SGHNT, CDR2 YYREEE, per germline (reference sequence). The CDR3 protein is CASSLGTSVQETQYF. Written as DNA, the CDR3 is TGTGCCAGCAGCTTGGGAACTAGCGTTCAAGAGACCCAGTACTTC.

Notes on this clone: This same CDR3 is encoded by further DNA sequences in the sample. The V and J genes are TRBV7-2 and TRBJ2-7, with TRBD1 matching over 9 bases. CDR3 length: 13 residues. J was trimmed by 2 bases and V by 6 bases; bases with no gene match: 2. The germline V gene has CDR1 SGHTA and CDR2 FQGNSA. CDR3 protein: CASSRQGAYEQYF. The CDR3 nucleotides are TGTGCCAGCAGTAGACAGGGGGCCTACGAGCAGTACTTC.

The chain has TRBV6-5 and TRBJ2-7, with 12 bases lining up with TRBD1. The CDR3 has 15 residues. CDR1 is MNHEY, CDR2 SVGAGI, per germline. With 5 bases clipped from V and 4 bases from J, the junction kept 6 bases outside the gene matches. CDR3: CASSGGQGAMYEQYF. The CDR3 DNA sequence: TGTGCCAGCAGTGGGGGACAGGGGGCTATGTACGAGCAGTACTTC.

This clone was seen only a few times. The genes are TRBV18 and TRBJ1-5; D ambiguous. Germline assignment: CDR1 KGHSH and CDR2 LQKENI. V lost 3 bases, J lost 2 bases, and 11 bases lay in between. The CDR3 runs to 15 residues. The CDR3 DNA reads as TGTGCCAGCTCACCTGACGGGATGGGCAATCAGCCCCAGCATTTT. Amino acids: CASSPDGMGNQPQHF.

The chain links TRBV4-3 to TRBJ1-3, with a tentative D call TRBD1 (5 bases). Germline V lookup: CDR1 LGHNA, CDR2 YSLEER. V gave up 1 base and J gave up 4 bases, with 11 bases separating them. The CDR3 has 15 residues. The CDR3 loop reads CASSQVEGAGNTIYF. The CDR3 nucleotides read TGCGCCAGCAGCCAAGTTGAAGGGGCAGGAAACACCATATATTTT.

The chain links TRBV2 to TRBJ1-2; D possibly corresponds to TRBD1 (5 bases). The CDR3 covers 14 residues. From germline, CDR1 is SNHLY and CDR2 FYNNEI. Trimming removed 3 bases from V and 0 bases from J, with 8 bases in between. The CDR3 loop reads CASSDRTPNYGYTF. The DNA for the CDR3 is TGTGCCAGCAGTGATAGGACACCTAACTATGGCTACACCTTC.

The V call is TRBV5-4, the J call TRBJ1-5; D not resolved. Germline V gives CDR1 SGHNT, CDR2 YYREEE (reference sequence). Trimming left V 0 bases short and J 7 bases short, with 17 bases between. The CDR3 has 16 amino acids. This CDR3 reads CASSLEPGLERQPQHF. CDR3 DNA: TGTGCCAGCAGCTTGGAGCCGGGGTTAGAGAGGCAGCCCCAGCATTTT.

The chain employs TRBV28 and TRBJ2-3; maybe TRBD2 (6 bases). V shed 1 base and J shed 0 bases, with 23 bases lying between them. CDR3 size: 20 residues. Germline values: CDR1 MDHEN, CDR2 SYDVKM. CDR3: CASSLFAREQIRTSTDTQYF. For the CDR3, the DNA is TGTGCCAGCAGTTTATTTGCGCGGGAACAAATTCGCACTAGCACAGATACGCAGTATTTT.

The chain has TRBV5-6 and TRBJ2-3, with D unclear. This CDR3 comprises 13 residues. CDR1 and CDR2 (germline): SGHDT, YYEEEE. V dropped 4 bases and J dropped 3 bases, with 9 bases sitting between them. The CDR3 nucleotides are TGTGCCAGCAGCATACAGAAGACAGATACGCAGTATTTT. This sequence encodes CASSIQKTDTQYF.

This chain's CDR3 is CASSLTGGRMNTEAFF. Here the CDR3 DNA reads TGTGCCAGCAGTCTAACAGGGGGCAGGATGAACACTGAAGCTTTCTTT. V and J are TRBV7-2 and TRBJ1-1, with 9 bases fitting TRBD1. The germline gives CDR1 SGHTA, CDR2 FQGNSA. CDR3 size: 16 residues. The V and J ends lost 6 bases and 0 bases, in that order; junction bases with no gene match: 8.

The chain carries TRBV13 and TRBJ2-7, with D perhaps TRBD2 (5 bases). CDR1 and CDR2 (germline): PRHDT, FYEKMQ (reference sequence). Trimming left V 1 base short and J 3 bases short, with 19 bases between. This CDR3 has 17 residues. As DNA, the CDR3 is TGTGCCAGCAGCTTAGTTTCCCCGGGGTCATACGGCTACGAGCAGTACTTC. Translated: CASSLVSPGSYGYEQYF.

V usage is TRBV18 and J usage is TRBJ1-4; D not certain. CDR1 KGHSH and CDR2 LQKENI come from the germline V gene. Trimming pared 0 bases from V and 0 bases from J, leaving 17 bases between. The CDR3 contains 19 residues. This CDR3 reads CASSPPAGTLIATNEKLFF. CDR3 nucleotide sequence: TGTGCCAGCTCACCACCGGCAGGAACCCTTATTGCAACTAATGAAAAACTGTTTTTT.

This clone was seen once. The chain uses TRBV4-1 and TRBJ2-7; tentatively, D is TRBD1 (6 bases). In germline, CDR1 is MGHRA, CDR2 YSYEKL. The CDR3 length is 15 residues. V gave up 3 bases and J gave up 2 bases, with 14 bases separating them. The CDR3 sequence: CASSHPRGPPYEQYF. The CDR3 DNA is TGCGCCAGCAGCCATCCCAGGGGTCCCCCCTACGAGCAGTACTTC.